Listed below are T cell receptor beta chains from one sample, sequenced in a study of beta chain features in type 1 diabetes. Sequencing was performed with immunoSEQ multiplex PCR; in TCRdb, only in-frame clones are kept and a portion is missing. The table lists 130,000 to 150,000 clones, roughly 48% of them singletons, with roughly 0.43% in the top ten. Sequencing was done on a sample of Tregs from blood. The receptors derive from a man younger than 35 in good health. Each CDR3 is given with its conserved first and last residue. The D gene is left open where the match is weak. Not every row has a clone size; where given, it reads once, few, many or a size class.

TRBJ2-2 - - TRBV19 TGTGCCAGTAGTATAGGACTGAACACCGGGGAGCTGTTTTTT CASSIGLNTGELFF
TRBJ2-6 TRBD1 - TRBV9 TGTGCCAGCAGCGACCGGGACAGGGTCTATGGGGCCAACGTCCTGACTTTC CASSDRDRVYGANVLTF
TRBJ2-7 - few TRBV7-9 TGTGCCAGCAGCGGCCAGGTCCTTTACGGCGGGAAACTAACCTACGAGCAGTACTTC CASSGQVLYGGKLTYEQYF
TRBJ2-3 TRBD1 - TRBV28 TGTGCCAGCAGACCGACAGGGAAAGATACGCAGTATTTT CASRPTGKDTQYF
TRBJ2-2 - - TRBV5-1 TGCGCCAGCAACTCGGGAGTTAACACCGGGGAGCTGTTTTTT CASNSGVNTGELFF
TRBJ1-2 TRBD1 few TRBV29-1 TGCAGCGTTTCTCGGACAGGGAAGAGCTATGGCTACACCTTC CSVSRTGKSYGYTF
TRBJ2-7 - - TRBV6-5 TGTGCCAGCAGCCTCTTGGACGGGAGATACGAGCAGTACTTC CASSLLDGRYEQYF
TRBJ1-1 TRBD1 few TRBV19 TGTGCCAGTACGTGGACAGGCGGGGGGATCACTGAAGCTTTCTTT CASTWTGGGITEAFF
TRBJ2-7 - - TRBV18 TGTGCCAGCTCACCGGGGCCGGGCGAGCAGTACTTC CASSPGPGEQYF
TRBJ1-3 - few TRBV5-1 TGCGCCAGCAGCCCGTCCGGGTTCTCTGGAAACACCATATATTTT CASSPSGFSGNTIYF
TRBJ1-1 - - TRBV6-1 TGTGCCAGCAGGGGGAAGGGGTCCTCTGAAGCTTTCTTT CASRGKGSSEAFF
TRBJ1-2 - - TRBV7-9 TGTGCCAGCAGCCCAACGATATTGACAGGCTTCTATGGCTACACCTTC CASSPTILTGFYGYTF
TRBJ1-2 - - TRBV6-6 TGTGCCAGCAGCCCTACGGGACACCCTAACTATGGCTACACCTTC CASSPTGHPNYGYTF
TRBJ2-7 - - TRBV5-1 TGCGCCAGCAGTCCCGGCTCCTACGAGCAGTACTTC CASSPGSYEQYF
TRBJ1-1 - few TRBV10-3 TGTGCCATCAGTGAGTCGGCAGGGTGGGGCACTGAAGCTTTCTTT CAISESAGWGTEAFF
TRBJ2-1 - few TRBV5-6 TGTGCCAGCAGCTCCAACAATGAGCAGTTCTTC CASSSNNEQFF
TRBJ2-1 TRBD2 - TRBV9 TGTGCCAGCAGCGCTTTCTCCGGGACTAGCGCGAACAATGAGCAGTTCTTC CASSAFSGTSANNEQFF
TRBJ2-3 - - TRBV5-1 TGCGCCAGCAGCTTGACGGGAGTAACAGATACGCAGTATTTT CASSLTGVTDTQYF
TRBJ1-2 - - TRBV6-1 TGTGCCAGCAGTGAATATGACTACCACTATGGCTACACCTTC CASSEYDYHYGYTF
TRBJ2-7 TRBD1 - TRBV18 TGTGCCAGCTCACCCACCAGATCGGCAGGGGGTTACGAGCAGTACTTC CASSPTRSAGGYEQYF
TRBJ1-4 - few TRBV25-1 TGTGCCAGCAGTGAATACGGGCCAGGGAAGAATGAAAAACTGTTTTTT CASSEYGPGKNEKLFF
TRBJ2-7 TRBD1 - TRBV6-5 TGTGCCAGCAGTGTTAACGGACAGGGTCACGAGCAGTACTTC CASSVNGQGHEQYF
TRBJ1-4 - few TRBV14 TGTGCCAGCAGCCAAGTGGGCCTGCCTCAAAAACTGTTTTTT CASSQVGLPQKLFF
TRBJ1-3 - few TRBV4-1 TGCGCCAGCAGCCAAGTAGCTGCCTCTGGAAACACCATATATTTT CASSQVAASGNTIYF
TRBJ2-1 - - TRBV10-3 TGTGCCATCGGGGAGAGGAATGAGCAGTTCTTC CAIGERNEQFF
TRBJ2-7 - few TRBV7-2 TGTGCCAGCAGCTTACGACAGTACTACGAGCAGTACTTC CASSLRQYYEQYF
TRBJ2-7 - - TRBV7-2 TGTGCCAGCAGCTTAGGGGGGGTAGGGGGCGGCTACGAGCAGTACTTC CASSLGGVGGGYEQYF